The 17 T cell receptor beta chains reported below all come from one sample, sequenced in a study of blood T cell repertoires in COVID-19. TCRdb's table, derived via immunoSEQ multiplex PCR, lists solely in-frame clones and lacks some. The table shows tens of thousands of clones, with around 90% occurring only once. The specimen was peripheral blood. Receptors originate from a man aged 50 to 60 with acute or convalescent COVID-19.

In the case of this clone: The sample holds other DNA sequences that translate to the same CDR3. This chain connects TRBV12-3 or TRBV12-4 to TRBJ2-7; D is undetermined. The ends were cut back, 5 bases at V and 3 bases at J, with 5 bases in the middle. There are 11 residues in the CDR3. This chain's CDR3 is CASSPGYEQYF. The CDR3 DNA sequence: TGTGCCAGCAGTCCAGGCTACGAGCAGTACTTC.

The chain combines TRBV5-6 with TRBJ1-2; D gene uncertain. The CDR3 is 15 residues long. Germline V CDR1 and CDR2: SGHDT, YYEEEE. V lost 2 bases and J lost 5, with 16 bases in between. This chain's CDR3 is CASSFSGDSSYGYTF. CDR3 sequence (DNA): TGTGCCAGCAGCTTCTCGGGAGATTCGAGTTATGGCTACACCTTC.

The CDR3, as DNA: TGTGCCAGCTCACGAGGGACTAGCGGGTCTAGCACAGATACGCAGTATTTT. Residues: CASSRGTSGSSTDTQYF. The V and J genes are TRBV18 and TRBJ2-3; 12 positions agree with TRBD2. The germline V gene has CDR1 KGHSH and CDR2 LQKENI. This CDR3 has 17 residues. The V gene end was trimmed by 4 bases and the J gene end by 0 bases; junction bases not matched to a gene: 5.

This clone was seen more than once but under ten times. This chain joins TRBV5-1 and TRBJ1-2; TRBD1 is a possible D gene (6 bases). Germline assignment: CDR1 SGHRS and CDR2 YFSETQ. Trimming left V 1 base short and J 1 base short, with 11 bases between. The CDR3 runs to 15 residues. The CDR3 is CASSLSGGYNYGYTF. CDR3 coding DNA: TGCGCCAGCAGCTTGTCGGGGGGCTATAACTATGGCTACACCTTC.

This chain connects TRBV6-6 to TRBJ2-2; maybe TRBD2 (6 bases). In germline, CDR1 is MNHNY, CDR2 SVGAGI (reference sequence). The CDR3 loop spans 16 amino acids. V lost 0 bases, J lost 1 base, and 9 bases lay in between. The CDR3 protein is CASSYSGGGNTGELFF. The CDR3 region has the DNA TGTGCCAGCAGTTACTCGGGGGGAGGGAACACCGGGGAGCTGTTTTTT.

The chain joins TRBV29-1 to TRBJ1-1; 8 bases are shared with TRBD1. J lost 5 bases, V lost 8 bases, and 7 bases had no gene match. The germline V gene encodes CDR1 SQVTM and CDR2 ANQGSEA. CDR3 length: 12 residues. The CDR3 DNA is TGCAGCCCCGACAGGGGCGGAACTGAAGCTTTCTTT. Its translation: CSPDRGGTEAFF.

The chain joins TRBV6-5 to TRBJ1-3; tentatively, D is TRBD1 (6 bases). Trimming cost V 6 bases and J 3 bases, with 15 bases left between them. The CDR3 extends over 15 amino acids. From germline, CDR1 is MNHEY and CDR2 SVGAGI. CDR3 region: CASRTIQGIGNTIYF. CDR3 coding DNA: TGTGCCAGCAGAACTATACAGGGCATTGGAAACACCATATATTTT.

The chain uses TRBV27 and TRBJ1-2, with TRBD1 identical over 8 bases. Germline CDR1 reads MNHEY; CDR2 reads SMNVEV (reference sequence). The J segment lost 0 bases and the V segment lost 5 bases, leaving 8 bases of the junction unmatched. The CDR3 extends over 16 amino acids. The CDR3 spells CASSPGTGRANYGYTF. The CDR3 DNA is TGTGCCAGCAGTCCAGGGACAGGCCGAGCTAACTATGGCTACACCTTC.

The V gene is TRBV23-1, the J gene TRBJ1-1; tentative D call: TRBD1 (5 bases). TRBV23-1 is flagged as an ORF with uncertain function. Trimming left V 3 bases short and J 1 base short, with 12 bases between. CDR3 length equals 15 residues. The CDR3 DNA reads TGCGCCAGCAGTCACCCCCGACAGAGGAACACTGAAGCTTTCTTT. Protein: CASSHPRQRNTEAFF.

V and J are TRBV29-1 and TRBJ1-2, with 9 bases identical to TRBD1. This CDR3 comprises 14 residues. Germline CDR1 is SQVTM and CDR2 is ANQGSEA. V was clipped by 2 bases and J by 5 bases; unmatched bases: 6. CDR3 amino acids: CSVERGTGSYGYTF. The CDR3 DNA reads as TGCAGCGTTGAAAGAGGGACAGGGTCATATGGCTACACCTTC.

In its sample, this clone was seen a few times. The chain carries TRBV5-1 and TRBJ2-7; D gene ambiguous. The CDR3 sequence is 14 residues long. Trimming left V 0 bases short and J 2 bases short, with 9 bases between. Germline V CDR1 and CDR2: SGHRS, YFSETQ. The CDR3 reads CASSLVQATYEQYF. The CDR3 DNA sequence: TGCGCCAGCAGCTTGGTTCAGGCCACCTACGAGCAGTACTTC.

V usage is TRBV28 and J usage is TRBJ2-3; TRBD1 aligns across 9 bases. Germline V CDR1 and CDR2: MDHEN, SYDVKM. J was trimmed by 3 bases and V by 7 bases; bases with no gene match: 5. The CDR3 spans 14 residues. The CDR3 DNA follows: TGTGCCAGCAACCGACAGGGGGGGACAGATACGCAGTATTTT. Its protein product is CASNRQGGTDTQYF.

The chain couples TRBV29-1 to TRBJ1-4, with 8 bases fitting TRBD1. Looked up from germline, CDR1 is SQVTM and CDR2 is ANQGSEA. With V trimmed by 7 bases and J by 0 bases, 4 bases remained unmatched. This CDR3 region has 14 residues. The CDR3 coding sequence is TGCAGCGCGGGACAGGACGCAACTAATGAAAAACTGTTTTTT. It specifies CSAGQDATNEKLFF. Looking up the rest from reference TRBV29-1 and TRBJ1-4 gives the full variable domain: SAVISQKPSRDICQRGTSLTIQCQVDSQVTMMFWYRQQPGQSLTLIATANQGSEATYESGFVIDKFPISRPNLTFSTLTVSNMSPEDSSIYLCSAGQDATNEKLFFGSGTQLSVL.

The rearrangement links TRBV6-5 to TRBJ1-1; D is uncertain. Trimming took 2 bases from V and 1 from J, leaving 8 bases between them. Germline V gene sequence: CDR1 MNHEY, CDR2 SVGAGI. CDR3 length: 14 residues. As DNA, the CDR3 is TGTGCCAGCAGTTACGCGGAATCGAACACTGAAGCTTTCTTT. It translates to CASSYAESNTEAFF.

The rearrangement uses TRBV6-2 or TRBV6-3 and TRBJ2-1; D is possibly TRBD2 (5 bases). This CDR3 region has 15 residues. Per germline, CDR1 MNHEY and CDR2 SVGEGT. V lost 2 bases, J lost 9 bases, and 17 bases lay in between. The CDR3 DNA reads TGTGCCAGCAGTTACGTGTCCACCCCGAGCGGTGAGCAGTTCTTC. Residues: CASSYVSTPSGEQFF.

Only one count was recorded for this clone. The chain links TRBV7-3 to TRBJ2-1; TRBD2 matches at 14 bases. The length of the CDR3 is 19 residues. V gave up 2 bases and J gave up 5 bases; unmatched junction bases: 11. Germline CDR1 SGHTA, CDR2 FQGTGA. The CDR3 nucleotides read TGTGCCAGCAGCTTAGACCCCCGGACTAGCGGGGGGCAGAACAATGAGCAGTTCTTC. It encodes CASSLDPRTSGGQNNEQFF.

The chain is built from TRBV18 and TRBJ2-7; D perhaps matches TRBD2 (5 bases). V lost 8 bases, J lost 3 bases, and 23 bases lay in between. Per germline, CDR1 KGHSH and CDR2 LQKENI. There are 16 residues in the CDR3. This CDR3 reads CASTEPSGSTLYEQYF. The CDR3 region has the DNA TGTGCCAGCACAGAGCCGTCGGGGAGCACCCTCTACGAGCAGTACTTC.